This entry describes one T cell receptor (beta chain). Its cognate antigen is unknown. This entry comes from a study of cytomegalovirus exposure and HLA in healthy donors. Study-level points and caveats: Per a prior analysis, the majority of TCR beta V segments were productive roughly 87% or roughly 30% of the time. Relative to the approximately 700-donor mean, N-insertions were reportedly fewer in an Asian-associated ancestry cluster in a later analysis. The study listed 150 to 200 cytomegalovirus-associated TCR beta chains.

Researchers ran the PCR with 60 Vbeta and 13 Jbeta primers. Authors' analysis steps: Later, roughly 80 million unique TCR beta chains were counted in an analysis, and 8.5 million to 13 million of them were shared. Using immunoSEQ multiplex PCR, the repertoire was profiled, and TCRdb retains in-frame clones only, with some absent. The V and J calls and clone size are taken from that table; D and trimming were inferred from the DNA. The sample has about 150,000 clones; about 70% are singletons. CDR3 length equals 14 residues. Trimming shortened V by 5 bases and J by 4 bases, and 14 bases separated the two germline ends. CDR1 and CDR2 from the germline V gene are SGHTA and FQGTGA.

The chain combines TRBV7-3 with TRBJ1-1; D is possibly TRBD1 (5 bases). Sequences were obtained from PBMCs. The clonotype was recovered from a woman aged 60-75 years in good health and CMV-seropositive. CDR3 region: CASSAGGWGTEAFF. The CDR3 bases are TGTGCCAGCAGCGCGGGGGGTTGGGGCACTGAAGCTTTCTTT.